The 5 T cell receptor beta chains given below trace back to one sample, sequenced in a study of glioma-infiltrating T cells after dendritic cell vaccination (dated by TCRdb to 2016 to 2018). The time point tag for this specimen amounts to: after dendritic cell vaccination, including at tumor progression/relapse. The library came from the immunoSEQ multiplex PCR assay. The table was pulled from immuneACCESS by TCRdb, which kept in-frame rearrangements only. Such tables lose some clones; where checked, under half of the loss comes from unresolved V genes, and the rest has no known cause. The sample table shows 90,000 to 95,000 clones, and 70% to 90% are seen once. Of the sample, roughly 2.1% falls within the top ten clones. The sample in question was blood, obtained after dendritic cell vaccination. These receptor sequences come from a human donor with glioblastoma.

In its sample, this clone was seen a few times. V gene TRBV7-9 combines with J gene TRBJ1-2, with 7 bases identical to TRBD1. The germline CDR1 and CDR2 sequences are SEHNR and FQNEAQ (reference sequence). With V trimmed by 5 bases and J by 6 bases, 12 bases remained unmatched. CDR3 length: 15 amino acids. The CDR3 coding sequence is TGTGCCAGCAGCCCGATCGACAGGGAATCTAATGGCTACACCTTC. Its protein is CASSPIDRESNGYTF.

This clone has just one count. This CDR3 reads CASSESTGGESYEQYV. In nucleotides, the CDR3 is TGCGCCAGCAGTGAGTCGACAGGGGGGGAGTCCTACGAGCAGTACGTC. This chain links TRBV10-1 with TRBJ2-7, with 9 bases that match TRBD1. Germline V gene sequence: CDR1 WNHNN, CDR2 SYGVQD (reference sequence). This CDR3 is built from 16 residues. The V and J ends lost 0 bases and 1 base, in that order; junction bases with no gene match: 4.

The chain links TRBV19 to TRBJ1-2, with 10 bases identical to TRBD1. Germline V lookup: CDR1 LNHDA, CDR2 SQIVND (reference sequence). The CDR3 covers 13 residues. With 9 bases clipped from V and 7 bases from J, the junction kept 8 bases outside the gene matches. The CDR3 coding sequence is TGTGCCAGCAACGCGGGACAGGGGACTGGCTACACCTTC. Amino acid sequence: CASNAGQGTGYTF.

The CDR3 nucleotides are TGTGCCAGCAGTAGGGGGCGCGGCGATGAGCAGTTCTTC. Amino acids: CASSRGRGDEQFF. The V call is TRBV6-5, the J call TRBJ2-1, with 7 positions matching TRBD1. This CDR3 spans 13 amino acids. V lost 5 bases to trimming and J lost 8 bases; unmatched junction nucleotides: 6. Germline CDR1 MNHEY, CDR2 SVGAGI.

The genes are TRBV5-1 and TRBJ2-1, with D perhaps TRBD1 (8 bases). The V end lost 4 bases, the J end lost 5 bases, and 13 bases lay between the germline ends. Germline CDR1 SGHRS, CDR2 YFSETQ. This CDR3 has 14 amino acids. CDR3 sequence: CASSRQGRDNEQFF. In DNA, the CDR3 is TGCGCCAGCAGCCGACAGGGGAGGGACAATGAGCAGTTCTTC. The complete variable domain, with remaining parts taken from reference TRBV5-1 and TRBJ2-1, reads KAGVTQTPRYLIKTRGQQVTLSCSPISGHRSVSWYQQTPGQGLQFLFEYFSETQRNKGNFPGRFSGRQFSNSRSEMNVSTLELGDSALYLCASSRQGRDNEQFFGPGTRLTVL.